This TCR beta chain was sequenced for a study of shared clonotypes between healthy human individuals. Study context: CD4 naive and memory got three plates each, CD8 naive two, CD8 memory one. Notes on the study in general: Naive CD4 clonotypes were shared across several donors at around 5%. Generation probability values for non-shared clonotypes were lower than those for clonotypes shared by all four donors.

Profiling relied on immunoSEQ multiplex PCR, and the TCRdb table lists in-frame clones only, not all of them. The sample has 2 million to 2.5 million clones; approximately 93% are singletons. As regards this clone: Its antigen remains unidentified.

The split of CD4+ cells yielded CD45RA+ naive and CD45RA-negative memory subsets. This TCR derives from a man between 18 and 35 years old in good health. Some clones in this sample may be carry-over from other donors' samples. Sequenced input: naive CD4+ T cells from PBMCs. Subset indicated: CD45RA+ positively selected.

The CDR3 coding sequence is TGTGCCAGCAGCTTATCCTGGACTAGCGCCTACAATGAGCAGTTCTTC. Translating gives CASSLSWTSAYNEQFF. J is TRBJ2-1 and V is TRBV7-3; 9 positions agree with TRBD2. With 2 bases clipped from V and 2 bases from J, the junction kept 4 bases outside the gene matches. The germline CDR1 and CDR2 sequences are SGHTA and FQGTGA. The CDR3 totals 16 residues.